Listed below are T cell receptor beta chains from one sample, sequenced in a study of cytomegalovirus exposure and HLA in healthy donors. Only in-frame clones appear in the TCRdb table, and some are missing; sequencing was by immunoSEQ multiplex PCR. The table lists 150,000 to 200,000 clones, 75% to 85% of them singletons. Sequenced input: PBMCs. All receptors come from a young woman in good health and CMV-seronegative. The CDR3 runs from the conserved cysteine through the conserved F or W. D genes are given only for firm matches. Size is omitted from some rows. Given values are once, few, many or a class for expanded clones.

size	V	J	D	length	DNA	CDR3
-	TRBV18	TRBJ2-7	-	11	TGTGCCAGCTCGGGAGCCTACGAGCAGTACTTC	CASSGAYEQYF
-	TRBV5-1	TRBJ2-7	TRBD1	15	TGCGCCAGCAGCCGGGACAGGGTAGTAGACTACGAGCAGTACTTC	CASSRDRVVDYEQYF
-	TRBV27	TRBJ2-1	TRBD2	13	TGTGCCAGCAGCCGGACTAGCGTGCGGGAGCAGTTCTTC	CASSRTSVREQFF
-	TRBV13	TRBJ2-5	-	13	TGTGCCAGCAGCTTCTCTAGTCAAGAGACCCAGTACTTC	CASSFSSQETQYF
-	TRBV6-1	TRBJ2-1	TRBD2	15	TGTGCCAGCAGCAAGCGGGAGGGCTCCTACAATGAGCAGTTCTTC	CASSKREGSYNEQFF
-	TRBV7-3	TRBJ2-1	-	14	TGTGCCAGCAGCAAAATAGGAGGATACAATGAGCAGTTCTTC	CASSKIGGYNEQFF
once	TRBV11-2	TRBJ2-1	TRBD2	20	TGTGCCAGCAGCTTAGATCTTGGGCTAGCGGGGACAAGCTCCTACAATGAGCAGTTCTTC	CASSLDLGLAGTSSYNEQFF
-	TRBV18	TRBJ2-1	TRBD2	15	TGTGCCAGCTCAAACTCGGGACTAGAAGTCGATGAGCAGTTCTTC	CASSNSGLEVDEQFF
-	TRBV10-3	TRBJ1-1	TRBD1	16	TGTGCCATCAGTGAGGCGCCCACAGGGGCGAACACTGAAGCTTTCTTT	CAISEAPTGANTEAFF
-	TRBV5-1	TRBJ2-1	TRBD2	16	TGCGCCAGCAGCTTGGTTCCTAGCGGAAGTTACAATGAGCAGTTCTTC	CASSLVPSGSYNEQFF
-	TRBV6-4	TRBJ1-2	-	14	TGTGCCAGCAGTGTTTGGCCCGGAGTCGGGGGCTACACCTTC	CASSVWPGVGGYTF
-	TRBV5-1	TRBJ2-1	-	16	TGCGCCAGCAGCCCCCAACAGGTTAGCTCCTACAATGAGCAGTTCTTC	CASSPQQVSSYNEQFF
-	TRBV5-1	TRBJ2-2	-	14	TGCGCCAGCAGCTTGGAGCCCCCCCCCGGGGAGCTGTTTTTT	CASSLEPPPGELFF
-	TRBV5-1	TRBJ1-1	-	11	TGCGCCAGCAGCTGGGGGGATGAAGCTTTCTTT	CASSWGDEAFF
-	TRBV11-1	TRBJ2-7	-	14	TGTGCCAGCAGCTTATTAGCGAACCCCTACGAGCAGTACTTC	CASSLLANPYEQYF
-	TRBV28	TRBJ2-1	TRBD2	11	TGTGCCAGCAGTCTGGGACTAGGGCAGTTCTTC	CASSLGLGQFF
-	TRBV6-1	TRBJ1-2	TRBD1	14	TGTGCCAGCAGTGGGGACAGACTTAACTATGGCTACACCTTC	CASSGDRLNYGYTF
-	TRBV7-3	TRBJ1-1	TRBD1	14	TGTGCCAGCAGCCGGACGGGACAGAGCATGGGAGCTTTCTTT	CASSRTGQSMGAFF
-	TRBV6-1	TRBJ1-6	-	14	TGTGCCAGCAGTGAGGGCAGGGATAATTCACCCCTCCACTTT	CASSEGRDNSPLHF
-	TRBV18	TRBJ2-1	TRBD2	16	TGTGCCAGCTCACCACCGGGCGGGAGCTCCTACAATGAGCAGTTCTTC	CASSPPGGSSYNEQFF
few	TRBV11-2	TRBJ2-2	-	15	TGTGCCAGCAGCTTAGACAGGGGAGGGACCGGGGAGCTGTTTTTT	CASSLDRGGTGELFF
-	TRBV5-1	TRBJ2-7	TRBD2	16	TGCGCCAGCAGCTTGGCCCCCGGGGCTAGCGGGAGTAAGCAGTACTTC	CASSLAPGASGSKQYF
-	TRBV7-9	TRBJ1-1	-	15	TGTGCCAGCAGCTCACCCGGGACAACGAACACTGAAGCTTTCTTT	CASSSPGTTNTEAFF
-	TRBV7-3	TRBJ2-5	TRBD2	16	TGTGCCAGCAGCTTATCAGCGACTAGCGGGGATCGGACCCAGTACTTC	CASSLSATSGDRTQYF
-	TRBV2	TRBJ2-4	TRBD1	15	TGTGCCAGCAAAAGGGACAGAATGACCAAAAACATTCAGTACTTC	CASKRDRMTKNIQYF
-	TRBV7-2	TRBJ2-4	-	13	TGTGCCAGCAGCGCGTCGACTAGGAACATTCAGTACTTC	CASSASTRNIQYF
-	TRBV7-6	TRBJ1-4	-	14	TGTGCCAGCAGCCATCGGGGGGATCGTGAAAAACTGTTTTTT	CASSHRGDREKLFF
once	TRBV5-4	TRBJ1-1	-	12	TGTGCCAGCAGCTTCGGTACGACTGAAGCTTTCTTT	CASSFGTTEAFF